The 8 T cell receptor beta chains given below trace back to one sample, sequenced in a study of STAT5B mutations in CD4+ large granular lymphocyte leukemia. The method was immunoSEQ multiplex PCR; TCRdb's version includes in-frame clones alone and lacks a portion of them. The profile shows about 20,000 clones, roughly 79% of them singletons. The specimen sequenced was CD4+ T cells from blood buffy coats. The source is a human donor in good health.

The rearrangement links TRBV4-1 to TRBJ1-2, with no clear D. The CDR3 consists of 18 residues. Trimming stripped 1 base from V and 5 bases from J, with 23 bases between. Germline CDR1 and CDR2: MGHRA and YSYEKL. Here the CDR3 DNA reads TGCGCCAGCAGCCAAGGCCCCGGCAGTCTCCCTCTAAAGTATGGCTACACCTTC. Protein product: CASSQGPGSLPLKYGYTF.

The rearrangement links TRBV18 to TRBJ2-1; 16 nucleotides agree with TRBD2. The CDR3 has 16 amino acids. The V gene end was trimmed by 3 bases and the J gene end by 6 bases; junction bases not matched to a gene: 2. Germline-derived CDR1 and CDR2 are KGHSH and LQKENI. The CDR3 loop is CASSPGTSGRANEQFF. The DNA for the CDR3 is TGTGCCAGCTCACCGGGGACTAGCGGGAGGGCCAATGAGCAGTTCTTC.

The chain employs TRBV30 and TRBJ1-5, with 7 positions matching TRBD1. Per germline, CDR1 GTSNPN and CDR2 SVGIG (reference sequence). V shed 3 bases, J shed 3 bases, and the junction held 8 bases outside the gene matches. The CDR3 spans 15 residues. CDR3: CAWRSRDSSNQPQHF. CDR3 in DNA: TGTGCCTGGAGGTCCCGGGACAGCTCCAATCAGCCCCAGCATTTT.

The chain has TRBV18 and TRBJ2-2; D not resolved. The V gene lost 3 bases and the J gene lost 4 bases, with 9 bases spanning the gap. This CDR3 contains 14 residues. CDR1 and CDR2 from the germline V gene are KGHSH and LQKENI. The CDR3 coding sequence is TGTGCCAGCTCACCCGTCGCCCCCACCGGGGAGCTGTTTTTT. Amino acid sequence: CASSPVAPTGELFF. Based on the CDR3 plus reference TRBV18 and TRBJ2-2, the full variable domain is NAGVMQNPRHLVRRRGQEARLRCSPMKGHSHVYWYRQLPEEGLKFMVYLQKENIIDESGMPKERFSAEFPKEGPSILRIQQVVRGDSAAYFCASSPVAPTGELFFGEGSRLTVL.

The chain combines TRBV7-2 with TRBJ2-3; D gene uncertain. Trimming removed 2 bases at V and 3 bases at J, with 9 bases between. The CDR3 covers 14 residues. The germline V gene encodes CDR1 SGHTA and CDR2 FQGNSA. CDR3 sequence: CASSLFPETDTQYF. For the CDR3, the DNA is TGTGCCAGCAGCTTATTCCCTGAAACAGATACGCAGTATTTT. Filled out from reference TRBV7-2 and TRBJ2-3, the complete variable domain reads GAGVSQSPSNKVTEKGKDVELRCDPISGHTALYWYRQSLGQGLEFLIYFQGNSAPDKSGLPSDRFSAERTGGSVSTLTIQRTQQEDSAVYLCASSLFPETDTQYFGPGTRLTVL.

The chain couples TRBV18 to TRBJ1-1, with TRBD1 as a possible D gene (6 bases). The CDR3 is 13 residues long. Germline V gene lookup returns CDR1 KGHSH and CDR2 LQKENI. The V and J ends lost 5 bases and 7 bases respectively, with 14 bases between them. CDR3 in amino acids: CASSTKQGGEAFF. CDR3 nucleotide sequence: TGTGCCAGCTCAACAAAACAGGGCGGTGAAGCTTTCTTT.

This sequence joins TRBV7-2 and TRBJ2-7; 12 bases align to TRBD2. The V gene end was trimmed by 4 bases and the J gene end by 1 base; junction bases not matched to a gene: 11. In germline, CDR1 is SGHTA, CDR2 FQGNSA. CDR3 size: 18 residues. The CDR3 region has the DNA TGTGCCAGCAGCTCGCCCCGAGCTAGCGGGAGGGCGTCCTACGAGCAGTACTTC. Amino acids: CASSSPRASGRASYEQYF.

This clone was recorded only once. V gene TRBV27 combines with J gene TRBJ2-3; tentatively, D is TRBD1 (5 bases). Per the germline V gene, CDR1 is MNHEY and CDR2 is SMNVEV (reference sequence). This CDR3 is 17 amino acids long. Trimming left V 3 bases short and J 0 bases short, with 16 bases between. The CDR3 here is CASSFLAGRRSTDTQYF. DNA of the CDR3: TGTGCCAGCAGTTTCCTCGCAGGGCGACGTAGCACAGATACGCAGTATTTT.